What follows describes a single T cell receptor (beta chain). The read is 3 residues too short to cover the CDR3 end, so that end is filled in from the germline J gene. The data were obtained in a study of Tregs in tolerant kidney transplant recipients. The table came from immunoSEQ multiplex PCR; TCRdb's copy has only in-frame clones and leaves some out. The sample table sets out over 45,000 clones. In germline, CDR1 is LNHDA, CDR2 SQIVND (reference sequence). The V segment lost 5 bases and the J segment 2 bases; nucleotides outside the gene matches: 5. The CDR3 is 15 amino acids. J is TRBJ1-5 and V is TRBV19; 8 bases are shared with TRBD1. Source: CD4+ T cells from blood, taken before the transplant. This receptor was obtained from a human donor who received a combined kidney and bone marrow transplant. The sequenced part of the CDR3 DNA is TGTGCCAGTAGTGACAGGGGAAGAGGCAATCAGCCC. It encodes CASSDRGRGNQP. The full CDR3 protein is CASSDRGRGNQPQHF.